This T cell receptor (beta chain) was retrieved from a study of blood T cells in healthy people across ages. In terms of origin and age, donors were healthy Caucasian individuals from Russia aged about 6 to 100. The CDR3 is 18 amino acids. Trimming removed 2 bases at V and 0 bases at J, with 17 bases between. CDR1 and CDR2 (germline): LGHDT, YNNKEL (reference sequence). The use of a sample-barcoded 5' primer and a J-beta primer mix characterized a second PCR of roughly 7 to 11 cycles. All samples gave at least 2.5 million CDR3-containing paired-end reads. From the 5' RACE reads, TCRdb called clonotypes with MiXCR, one entry per CDR3 protein. This table has approximately 600,000 distinct CDR3 sequences, approximately 50% appearing once.

The material sequenced was blood. The chain is built from TRBV3-1 and TRBJ1-5; possibly TRBD1 for D (6 bases). The sequence was collected from a man aged 55 to 70 in good health. This chain's CDR3 is CASSQPRGGRDSNQPQHF. CDR3 in DNA: TGTGCCAGCAGCCAACCTCGAGGGGGAAGGGATAGCAATCAGCCCCAGCATTTT.